Below are 17 T cell receptor beta chains sequenced from a single sample in a study of T cell responses to AZD1222 COVID-19 vaccine. Some clones are missing from TCRdb's copy, which holds only in-frame ones; the method was immunoSEQ multiplex PCR. The repertoire includes 57,000 or so clones, approximately 85% of them detected once, and around 28% sits in the top ten. The specimen comprised peripheral blood, sampled 28 days after the second AZD1222 dose. The receptors come from an adult who received the AZD1222 COVID-19 vaccine.

The genes are TRBV28 and TRBJ2-3; TRBD2 aligns across 8 bases. Trimming removed 2 bases from V and 1 base from J; junction bases left unmatched: 2. The CDR3 length is 15 residues. The germline V gene has CDR1 MDHEN and CDR2 SYDVKM. The CDR3 is CASSLEAGGTDTQYF. The CDR3 nucleotides are TGTGCCAGCAGTTTAGAAGCGGGAGGCACAGATACGCAGTATTTT.

The chain uses TRBV5-1 and TRBJ1-1, with D uncertain. Per germline, CDR1 SGHRS and CDR2 YFSETQ. The V and J ends lost 6 bases and 2 bases respectively, with 14 bases between them. This CDR3 has 14 residues. The CDR3 loop is CASTPELTNTEAFF. The CDR3 bases are TGCGCCAGCACCCCCGAACTCACAAACACTGAAGCTTTCTTT.

This rearrangement joins TRBV7-9 to TRBJ2-5; 8 bases match TRBD1. CDR1 and CDR2 (germline): SEHNR, FQNEAQ (reference sequence). V shed 5 bases and J 9 bases; nucleotides not matched to a gene: 17. The CDR3 runs 16 residues. The CDR3 loop reads CASSNSATGGIAAQYF. The CDR3 DNA sequence: TGTGCCAGCAGCAACTCTGCCACAGGGGGTATTGCGGCCCAGTACTTC.

This clone has only one observation. Germline and junction disagree at one end, which may indicate a read error. This rearrangement joins TRBV7-2 to TRBJ2-7; no reliable D call. The germline CDR1 and CDR2 sequences are SGHTA and FQGNSA. The CDR3 is 15 residues long. The CDR3 loop is CASSLSADKSYEQYF. The CDR3, as DNA: TGTGCCAGCAGCTTAAGCGCAGACAAGTCCTATGAGCAGTACTTC.

The rearrangement links TRBV2 to TRBJ2-7; D is uncertain. With 5 bases removed from V and 3 bases from J, the gap between germline ends came to 17 bases. In germline, CDR1 is SNHLY, CDR2 FYNNEI. This CDR3 is 15 amino acids long. This chain's CDR3 is CASSQPPGANYEQYF. Written as DNA, the CDR3 is TGTGCCAGCAGTCAGCCTCCCGGCGCCAACTACGAGCAGTACTTC.

The gene calls are TRBV29-1 and TRBJ2-3; TRBD2 is a possible D gene (6 bases). Trimming took 3 bases from V and 0 from J, leaving 16 bases between them. The CDR3 has 16 residues. CDR1 is SQVTM and CDR2 is ANQGSEA in the germline V gene. The CDR3 loop is CSVDGLVAVSTDTQYF. The CDR3 nucleotides read TGCAGCGTTGACGGTTTGGTAGCGGTTAGCACAGATACGCAGTATTTT.

This chain connects TRBV18 to TRBJ2-7; 9 bases match TRBD1. J was trimmed by 6 bases and V by 3 bases; bases with no gene match: 9. The V gene's germline CDR1 is KGHSH and CDR2 LQKENI. The CDR3 contains 15 residues. The CDR3 region is CASSPGGTGSGEQYF. DNA of the CDR3: TGTGCCAGCTCACCGGGCGGGACAGGGTCAGGCGAGCAGTACTTC.

The CDR3 DNA follows: TGTGCCAGCAGCTTAGGATCCTACGAGCAGTACTTC. This codes for CASSLGSYEQYF. V and J are TRBV7-9 and TRBJ2-7; no clear D gene. The CDR3 has 12 residues. Trimming took 1 base from V and 1 from J, leaving 2 bases between them. The germline CDR1 and CDR2 sequences are SEHNR and FQNEAQ (reference sequence).

V and J are TRBV4-2 and TRBJ2-6; D is possibly TRBD2 (5 bases). Germline V lookup: CDR1 LGHNA, CDR2 YNFKEQ. The CDR3 covers 19 residues. V lost 0 bases and J 0 bases, leaving 15 bases between the germline ends. CDR3 in DNA: TGTGCCAGCAGCCAAGACAGGACTCGTCAAAGCTCTGGGGCCAACGTCCTGACTTTC. This encodes CASSQDRTRQSSGANVLTF.

This clone was picked up one time. J is TRBJ1-4 and V is TRBV7-9, with D possibly matching TRBD1 (5 bases). The CDR3 has 15 amino acids. V gave up 5 bases and J gave up 4 bases, with 14 bases separating them. Germline V gene sequence: CDR1 SEHNR, CDR2 FQNEAQ (reference sequence). The CDR3: CASSKGVGLNEKLFF. CDR3 sequence (DNA): TGTGCCAGCAGCAAAGGGGTCGGACTTAATGAAAAACTGTTTTTT.

The CDR3 protein is CASNSGGPPRNEQYF. CDR3 DNA: TGTGCCAGTAATAGCGGGGGCCCTCCCAGGAACGAGCAGTACTTC. The chain joins TRBV27 to TRBJ2-7; 9 bases agree with TRBD2. This CDR3 spans 15 amino acids. From germline, CDR1 is MNHEY and CDR2 SMNVEV (reference sequence). The J segment lost 5 bases and the V segment lost 9 bases, leaving 14 bases of the junction unmatched.

The gene calls are TRBV5-6 and TRBJ2-7, with TRBD1 identical over 8 bases. Germline lookup yields CDR1 SGHDT and CDR2 YYEEEE. This CDR3 contains 14 residues. V gave up 0 bases and J gave up 5 bases; unmatched junction bases: 4. CDR3: CASSLGTGSHEQYF. The CDR3 nucleotides read TGTGCCAGCAGCTTGGGGACAGGGTCCCACGAGCAGTACTTC.

The chain uses TRBV30 and TRBJ2-1; D may be TRBD2 (6 bases). Trimming took off 4 bases at V and 5 bases at J, with 9 bases between the two ends. From germline, CDR1 is GTSNPN and CDR2 SVGIG (reference sequence). CDR3 length: 12 residues. CDR3 residues: CAWTSEDNEQFF. DNA for the CDR3: TGTGCCTGGACTAGCGAGGACAATGAGCAGTTCTTC. Full variable domain (missing parts from reference TRBV30 and TRBJ2-1): SQTIHQWPATLVQPVGSPLSLECTVEGTSNPNLYWYRQAAGRGLQLLFYSVGIGQISSEVPQNLSASRPQDRQFILSSKKLLLSDSGFYLCAWTSEDNEQFFGPGTRLTVL.

V usage is TRBV5-1 and J usage is TRBJ1-1; maybe TRBD1 (6 bases). The V end was cut by 2 bases, the J end by 1 base, with 12 bases between. CDR3 size: 15 residues. CDR1 is SGHRS and CDR2 is YFSETQ in the germline V gene. The CDR3 loop is CASSFYPGQNTEAFF. In DNA form, the CDR3 reads TGCGCCAGCAGCTTTTACCCGGGACAGAACACTGAAGCTTTCTTT.

The chain is built from TRBV5-6 and TRBJ1-2; 8 bases align to TRBD1. With 5 bases clipped from V and 4 bases from J, the junction kept 10 bases outside the gene matches. Germline CDR1 SGHDT, CDR2 YYEEEE. The CDR3 length is 15 residues. DNA of the CDR3: TGTGCCAGCAGACCGACAGGGGCACTTAGCTATGGCTACACCTTC. Its translation: CASRPTGALSYGYTF.

This clone has a single count. This sequence joins TRBV7-2 and TRBJ1-1, with no clear D. Looked up from germline, CDR1 is SGHTA and CDR2 is FQGNSA. Trimming removed 5 bases at V and 4 bases at J, with 14 bases between. The CDR3 contains 14 residues. CDR3 protein: CASSALPRSTEAFF. In DNA form, the CDR3 reads TGTGCCAGCAGCGCCCTACCCAGGAGCACTGAAGCTTTCTTT.

The gene calls are TRBV14 and TRBJ1-1; D unclear. Trimming took off 3 bases at V and 1 base at J, with 12 bases between the two ends. Germline V gene sequence: CDR1 SGHDN, CDR2 FVKESK. The length of the CDR3 is 15 residues. This CDR3 is CASSHHTPGNTEAFF. The CDR3 bases are TGTGCCAGCAGCCACCATACGCCGGGGAACACTGAAGCTTTCTTT.